A single sample is the source of the 19 T cell receptor beta chains below, sequenced in a study of radiotherapy plus CTLA-4 blockade in lung cancer. TCRdb keeps only in-frame clones here, not all; method: immunoSEQ multiplex PCR. The table has some 92,000 clones, approximately 78% seen once. This sample comprised peripheral blood, obtained from a patient treated with radiotherapy plus ipilimumab. The receptors come from a human donor with non-small cell lung cancer who had a partial response to radiotherapy plus ipilimumab.

The gene calls are TRBV5-1 and TRBJ1-2, with 7 positions matching TRBD1. Per the germline V gene, CDR1 is SGHRS and CDR2 is YFSETQ. J lost 6 bases, V lost 4 bases, and 9 bases had no gene match. The CDR3 loop spans 14 amino acids. This chain's CDR3 is CASSPSGTDDGYTF. In nucleotides, the CDR3 is TGCGCCAGCAGCCCGTCCGGGACAGACGATGGCTACACCTTC.

This rearrangement joins TRBV28 to TRBJ1-2; 8 bases line up with TRBD1. Trimming removed 3 bases from V and 4 bases from J; junction bases left unmatched: 13. CDR3 length equals 17 residues. CDR1 and CDR2 from the germline V gene are MDHEN and SYDVKM. The CDR3 loop reads CASSLRQGALLLYGYTF. CDR3 coding DNA: TGTGCCAGCAGTTTGAGGCAGGGGGCGCTGTTACTCTATGGCTACACCTTC.

About this clone: A read error may account for a junction end that differs from germline. This sequence joins TRBV15 and TRBJ1-1; 9 nucleotides align to TRBD1. The CDR3 sequence is 16 residues long. Germline V CDR1 and CDR2: LNHNV, YYDKDF (reference sequence). The CDR3 sequence is CATSRVLGQGDTEALF. CDR3 nucleotides: TGTGCCACCAGCAGAGTTTTGGGACAGGGCGACACTGAAGCTCTCTTT.

The V gene is TRBV19, the J gene TRBJ1-3; D might be TRBD1 (6 bases). The CDR3 is 15 amino acids. V shed 5 bases and J shed 0 bases, with 11 bases lying between them. CDR1 is LNHDA, CDR2 SQIVND, per germline (reference sequence). CDR3: CASSLMDSSGNTIYF. CDR3 coding DNA: TGTGCCAGTAGTCTTATGGACAGCTCTGGAAACACCATATATTTT.

V gene TRBV7-9 combines with J gene TRBJ2-7, with D possibly TRBD1 on 5 matching bases. CDR3 length equals 13 residues. Germline V gene sequence: CDR1 SEHNR, CDR2 FQNEAQ (reference sequence). V lost 7 bases and J lost 7, with 17 bases in between. The CDR3, as DNA: TGTGCCAGCACGAGGACATCCCCTGGTGAGCAGTACTTC. Protein sequence: CASTRTSPGEQYF.

V usage is TRBV5-1 and J usage is TRBJ1-5, with TRBD1 as a possible D gene (5 bases). Germline loops: CDR1 SGHRS, CDR2 YFSETQ. The ends were cut back, 2 bases at V and 4 bases at J, with 16 bases in the middle. CDR3 length: 16 residues. CDR3 residues: CASSLGAQGGNQPQHF. The CDR3 DNA reads TGCGCCAGCAGCTTAGGAGCCCAGGGAGGAAATCAGCCCCAGCATTTT. Full variable domain (outside the CDR3, taken from reference TRBV5-1 and TRBJ1-5): KAGVTQTPRYLIKTRGQQVTLSCSPISGHRSVSWYQQTPGQGLQFLFEYFSETQRNKGNFPGRFSGRQFSNSRSEMNVSTLELGDSALYLCASSLGAQGGNQPQHFGDGTRLSIL.

V usage is TRBV5-1 and J usage is TRBJ1-2, with TRBD1 matching 9 bases. From germline, CDR1 is SGHRS and CDR2 YFSETQ. The CDR3 extends over 14 amino acids. V gave up 4 bases and J gave up 7 bases; unmatched junction bases: 8. In DNA, the CDR3 is TGCGCCAGCAGCCTGGACACAGGGGGCAGTGGCTACACCTTC. It codes for CASSLDTGGSGYTF.

The CDR3 loop is CASRSGTYSYEQYF. The CDR3, as DNA: TGTGCCAGCAGATCCGGGACATACTCTTACGAGCAGTACTTC. The chain links TRBV2 to TRBJ2-7; D may be TRBD1 (6 bases). CDR1 SNHLY and CDR2 FYNNEI come from the germline V gene. This CDR3 is 14 amino acids long. The ends were cut back, 6 bases at V and 4 bases at J, with 16 bases in the middle.

The rearrangement uses TRBV9 and TRBJ2-7; 8 bases are a match to TRBD1. The CDR3 length is 15 residues. The V gene's germline CDR1 is SGDLS and CDR2 YYNGEE. The ends lost 4 bases at V and 0 bases at J; junction bases unmatched: 6. The chain's CDR3 is CASSPLGQGSYEQYF. CDR3 bases: TGTGCCAGCAGCCCCCTCGGACAGGGCTCCTACGAGCAGTACTTC. Drawing the rest from reference TRBV9 and TRBJ2-7, the complete variable domain is DSGVTQTPKHLITATGQRVTLRCSPRSGDLSVYWYQQSLDQGLQFLIQYYNGEERAKGNILERFSAQQFPDLHSELNLSSLELGDSALYFCASSPLGQGSYEQYFGPGTRLTVT.

This chain links TRBV5-1 with TRBJ2-3; 10 bases align to TRBD2. J lost 3 bases, V lost 2 bases, and 6 bases had no gene match. This CDR3 has 16 amino acids. Per the germline V gene, CDR1 is SGHRS and CDR2 is YFSETQ. This chain's CDR3 is CASSFSGTSATDTQYF. The CDR3 DNA sequence: TGCGCCAGCAGCTTCTCTGGGACTAGCGCTACAGATACGCAGTATTTT.

The V and J genes are TRBV18 and TRBJ2-3; D is uncertain. V was clipped by 3 bases and J by 0 bases, with 13 bases between them. The CDR3 runs to 16 residues. Per germline, CDR1 KGHSH and CDR2 LQKENI. The CDR3 DNA reads TGTGCCAGCTCACCCTCCCAAACTACTAGCACAGATACGCAGTATTTT. Its translation: CASSPSQTTSTDTQYF.

V is TRBV7-2 and J is TRBJ2-5, with 9 bases aligning to TRBD2. After removal of 1 base from V and 5 bases from J, the junction contained 8 bases not matched to a gene. Germline V lookup: CDR1 SGHTA, CDR2 FQGNSA. This CDR3 region has 16 residues. The CDR3 nucleotides read TGTGCCAGCAGCTTAGTTATGCTAGCGGGATCCGAGACCCAGTACTTC. Residues: CASSLVMLAGSETQYF.

The rearrangement links TRBV29-1 to TRBJ2-7; D call uncertain. This CDR3 region has 14 residues. The V gene lost 2 bases and the J gene lost 4 bases, with 15 bases spanning the gap. Germline values: CDR1 SQVTM, CDR2 ANQGSEA. CDR3 loop: CSVENPTVSYEQYF. The CDR3 DNA reads TGCAGCGTTGAAAACCCCACTGTCTCTTACGAGCAGTACTTC.

The CDR3 spells CAIAKAGGEYEQYF. In nucleotides, the CDR3 is TGTGCCATCGCGAAGGCGGGAGGAGAGTACGAGCAGTACTTC. The rearrangement links TRBV10-3 to TRBJ2-7, with 8 bases that match TRBD2. The germline V gene encodes CDR1 ENHRY and CDR2 SYGVKD. The trim removed 8 bases at V and 4 bases at J, leaving 10 bases unmatched. This CDR3 contains 14 residues.

The sample holds a few counts of this clone. The chain employs TRBV4-1 and TRBJ2-1, with D possibly TRBD2 on 5 matching bases. The germline gives CDR1 MGHRA, CDR2 YSYEKL. V dropped 0 bases and J dropped 13 bases, with 10 bases sitting between them. This CDR3 contains 12 residues. The CDR3 loop is CASSQEVTGQFF. The CDR3 region has the DNA TGCGCCAGCAGCCAAGAGGTAACGGGACAGTTCTTC.

CDR3 sequence: CAWSVSQGAVQPQHF. The CDR3 nucleotides are TGTGCCTGGAGTGTGAGCCAGGGGGCGGTTCAGCCCCAGCATTTT. This sequence joins TRBV30 and TRBJ1-5; 8 nucleotides agree with TRBD1. This CDR3 has 15 amino acids. The V segment lost 0 bases and the J segment 6 bases; nucleotides outside the gene matches: 7. CDR1 is GTSNPN, CDR2 SVGIG, per germline (reference sequence).

Only a few counts were recorded for this clone. The chain combines TRBV4-1 with TRBJ2-3; D is perhaps TRBD2 (6 bases). The germline CDR1 and CDR2 sequences are MGHRA and YSYEKL. The CDR3 sequence is 17 residues long. The V and J ends lost 0 bases and 0 bases respectively, with 13 bases between them. The CDR3 region has the DNA TGCGCCAGCAGCCAAGATGGGGGGACTCGAAGCACAGATACGCAGTATTTT. Protein sequence: CASSQDGGTRSTDTQYF.

V is TRBV11-2 and J is TRBJ2-7; D uncertain. With 1 base removed from V and 9 bases from J, the gap between germline ends came to 7 bases. CDR3 length equals 11 residues. The germline gives CDR1 SGHAT, CDR2 FQNNGV. CDR3 bases: TGTGCCAGCAGCTTAGGAGCCGTGCAGTACTTC. Its translation is CASSLGAVQYF.

The chain employs TRBV10-3 and TRBJ1-5, with a possible D match to TRBD1 (5 bases). Germline V CDR1 and CDR2: ENHRY, SYGVKD. The CDR3 is 15 residues long. The V end lost 2 bases, the J end lost 4 bases, and 12 bases lay between the germline ends. CDR3 nucleotides: TGTGCCATCAGTGAGGCCGGGGGTCAAAATCAGCCCCAGCATTTT. Residues: CAISEAGGQNQPQHF.